This T cell receptor (beta chain) originates from a study of blood T cell repertoires in COVID-19. Study-level information: The analysed material was cDNA or gDNA that came from T cells, B-cell-depleted T cells, or PBMCs.

V lost 0 bases, J lost 2 bases, and 4 bases stayed unmatched. The V gene's germline CDR1 is SGHNT and CDR2 YYREEE (reference sequence). This CDR3 spans 15 amino acids. In the original analysis: Amplification of reference gene primers was used by the study to estimate nucleated cell counts. Only in-frame clones appear in the TCRdb table, and some are missing; sequencing was by immunoSEQ multiplex PCR. From that table come the V and J calls and clone size; the DNA was used to work out D and trimming. The sample holds under 300,000 clones, around 81% seen once. This receptor was taken from a man aged 30 to 45 who had recovered from COVID-19. The chain combines TRBV5-4 with TRBJ2-5, with 7 bases fitting TRBD2. The specimen was peripheral blood. The CDR3 DNA reads as TGTGCCAGCAGCTTGGAGGGGAGGGTTCAAGAGACCCAGTACTTC. Protein product: CASSLEGRVQETQYF.